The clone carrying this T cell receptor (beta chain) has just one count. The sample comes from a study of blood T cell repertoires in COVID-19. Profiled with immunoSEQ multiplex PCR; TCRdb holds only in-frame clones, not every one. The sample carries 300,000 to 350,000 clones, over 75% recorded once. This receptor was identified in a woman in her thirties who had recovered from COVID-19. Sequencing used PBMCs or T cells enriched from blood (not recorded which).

For the CDR3, the DNA is TGTGCCAGCAGCTTGGAGGTGGGGGGGCCCTTCGTTACGCAGTATTTT. Translation: CASSLEVGGPFVTQYF. The genes are TRBV5-4 and TRBJ2-3, with TRBD2 as a possible D gene (7 bases). The CDR3 has 16 residues. CDR1 SGHNT and CDR2 YYREEE come from the germline V gene (reference sequence). V lost 0 bases and J lost 8, with 19 bases in between.